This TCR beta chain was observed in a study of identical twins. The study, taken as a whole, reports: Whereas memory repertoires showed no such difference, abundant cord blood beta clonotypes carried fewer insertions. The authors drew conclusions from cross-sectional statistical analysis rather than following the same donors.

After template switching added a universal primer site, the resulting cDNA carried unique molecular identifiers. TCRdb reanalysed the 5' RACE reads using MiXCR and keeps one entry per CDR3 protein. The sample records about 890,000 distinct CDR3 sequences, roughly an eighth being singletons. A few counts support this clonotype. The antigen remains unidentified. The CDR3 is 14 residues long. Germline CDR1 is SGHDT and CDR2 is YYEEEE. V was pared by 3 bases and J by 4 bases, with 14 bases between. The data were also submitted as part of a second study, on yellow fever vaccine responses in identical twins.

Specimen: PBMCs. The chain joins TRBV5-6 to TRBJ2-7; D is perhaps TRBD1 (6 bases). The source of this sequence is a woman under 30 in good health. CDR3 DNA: TGTGCCAGCAGCTCCGGGACAAGACCGTACGAGCAGTACTTC. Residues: CASSSGTRPYEQYF. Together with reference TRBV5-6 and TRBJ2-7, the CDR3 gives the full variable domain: DAGVTQSPTHLIKTRGQQVTLRCSPKSGHDTVSWYQQALGQGPQFIFQYYEEEERQRGNFPDRFSGHQFPNYSSELNVNALLLGDSALYLCASSSGTRPYEQYFGPGTRLTVT.